This TCR beta chain was sequenced during a study of blood T cell repertoires in COVID-19. How the authors handled the data: From reference gene primer amplification, estimates of nucleated cell counts were derived. Produced via immunoSEQ multiplex PCR; TCRdb's table is partial and in-frame only. D and trimming come from the DNA, and the V and J calls and clone size come from that table. The table lists some 530,000 clones, 80% to 90% of them singletons. This CDR3 region has 12 residues. Germline CDR1 and CDR2: SNHLY and FYNNEI. Trimming took off 6 bases at V and 12 bases at J, with 14 bases between the two ends. A single count supports this clone.

The receptor comes from a human donor in a cohort sampled during active COVID-19. Input material: peripheral blood. The V call is TRBV2, the J call TRBJ1-4, with a weak D call TRBD1 (5 bases). Here the CDR3 DNA reads TGTGCCAGCAGGGGGCTTGAGATGGAACTGTTTTTT. Its translation is CASRGLEMELFF.